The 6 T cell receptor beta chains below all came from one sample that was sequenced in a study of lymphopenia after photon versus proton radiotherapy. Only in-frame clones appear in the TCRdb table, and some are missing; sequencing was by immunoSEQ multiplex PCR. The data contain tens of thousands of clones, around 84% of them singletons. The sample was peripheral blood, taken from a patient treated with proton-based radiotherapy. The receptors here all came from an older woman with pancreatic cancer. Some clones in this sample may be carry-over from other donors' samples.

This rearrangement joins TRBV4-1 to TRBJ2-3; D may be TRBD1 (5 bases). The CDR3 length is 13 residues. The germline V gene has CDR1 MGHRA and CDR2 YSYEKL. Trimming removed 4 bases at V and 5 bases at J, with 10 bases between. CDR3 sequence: CASSLRREDTQYF. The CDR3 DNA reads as TGCGCCAGCAGCCTCCGCAGGGAAGATACGCAGTATTTT.

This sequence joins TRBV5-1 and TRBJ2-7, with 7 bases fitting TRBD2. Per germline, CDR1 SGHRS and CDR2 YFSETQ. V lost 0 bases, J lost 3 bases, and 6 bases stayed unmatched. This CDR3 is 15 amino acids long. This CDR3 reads CASSLERSGVYEQYF. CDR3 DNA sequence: TGCGCCAGCAGCTTGGAGAGGAGCGGGGTCTACGAGCAGTACTTC.

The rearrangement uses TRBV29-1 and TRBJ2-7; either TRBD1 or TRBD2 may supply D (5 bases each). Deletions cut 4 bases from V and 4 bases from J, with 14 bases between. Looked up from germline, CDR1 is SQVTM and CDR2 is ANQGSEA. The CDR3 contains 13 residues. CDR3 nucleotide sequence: TGCAGCGTTGCGTCAGACAGCGGATACGAGCAGTACTTC. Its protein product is CSVASDSGYEQYF.

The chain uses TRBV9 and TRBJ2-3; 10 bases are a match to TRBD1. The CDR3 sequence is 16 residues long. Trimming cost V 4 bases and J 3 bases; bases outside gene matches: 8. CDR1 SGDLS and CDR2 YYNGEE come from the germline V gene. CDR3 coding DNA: TGTGCCAGCAGCCATTCCGGGACAGGGGTGACAGATACGCAGTATTTT. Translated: CASSHSGTGVTDTQYF.

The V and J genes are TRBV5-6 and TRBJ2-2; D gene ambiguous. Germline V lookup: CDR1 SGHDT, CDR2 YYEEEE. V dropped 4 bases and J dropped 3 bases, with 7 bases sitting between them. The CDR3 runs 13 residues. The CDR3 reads CASSQPDTGELFF. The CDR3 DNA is TGTGCCAGCAGCCAACCCGACACCGGGGAGCTGTTTTTT.

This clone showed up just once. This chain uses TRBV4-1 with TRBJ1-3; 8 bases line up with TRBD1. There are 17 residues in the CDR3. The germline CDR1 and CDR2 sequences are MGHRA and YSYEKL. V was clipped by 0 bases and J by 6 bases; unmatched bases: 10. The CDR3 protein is CASSQEGGRQGKNTIYF. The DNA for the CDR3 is TGCGCCAGCAGCCAAGAGGGAGGTCGACAGGGGAAAAACACCATATATTTT.